This section outlines one T cell receptor beta chain sequence together with its context. PBMCs numbering at least 6.5 million were isolated per sample. The record originates from a study of blood T cells in healthy people across ages. The use of a sample-barcoded 5' primer and a J-beta primer mix characterized a second PCR of about 7 to 12 cycles. Each CDR3 protein is one row after TCRdb ran MiXCR on the 5' RACE reads. Altogether roughly 1,500,000 distinct CDR3 sequences are present, about 35% being singletons, with the ten largest covering over 9%. With V trimmed by 5 bases and J by 3 bases, 17 bases remained unmatched. The germline V gene has CDR1 MNHEY and CDR2 SMNVEV (reference sequence). The CDR3 is 19 amino acids.

This clonotype originated in a woman aged 30 to 39 in good health. The specimen sequenced was blood. This rearrangement joins TRBV27 to TRBJ2-3, with 10 nucleotides matching TRBD2. The CDR3 region is CASSPSGSFGGSFTDTQYF. The DNA of the CDR3 is TGTGCCAGCAGTCCTAGCGGGAGTTTCGGAGGGTCCTTTACAGATACGCAGTATTTT.